The rows below give T cell receptor beta chains drawn from one sample of a study of T cell repertoires in cytomegalovirus infection. MiXCR was run by TCRdb on the reads, yielding one entry per CDR3 protein. The profile shows roughly 720,000 distinct CDR3 sequences, less than 40% of them singletons. The sequencing input was PBMCs. The origin of the receptors is a human donor in good health (CMV status not recorded). Some clones in this sample may be carry-over from other donors' samples. The CDR3 runs from the conserved cysteine through the conserved F or W. The order of the fields is V gene, clone size, J gene, D gene, CDR3 protein, CDR3 DNA. A D gene is named only where the DNA matches it firmly. Not all rows give a size; the values are once, few, many and, for expanded clones, a class.

v_gene: TRBV11-2
abundance: many
j_gene: TRBJ1-1
d_gene: .
CDR3aa: CASSPRQGQRNTEAFF
CDR3nt: TGTGCCAGCAGCCCTAGGCAGGGTCAGAGGAACACTGAAGCTTTCTTT

v_gene: TRBV7-8
abundance: .
j_gene: TRBJ1-2
d_gene: .
CDR3aa: CASSLDRRWSPYGYTF
CDR3nt: TGTGCCAGCAGCTTAGATCGGCGGTGGAGCCCCTATGGCTACACCTTC

v_gene: TRBV28
abundance: .
j_gene: TRBJ1-2
d_gene: .
CDR3aa: CASSLSSGYTF
CDR3nt: TGTGCCAGCAGTTTATCCAGCGGCTACACCTTC

v_gene: TRBV29-1
abundance: few
j_gene: TRBJ2-7
d_gene: .
CDR3aa: CSVEYGNRYEQYF
CDR3nt: TGCAGCGTTGAGTACGGGAATAGGTACGAGCAGTACTTC

v_gene: TRBV11-2
abundance: .
j_gene: TRBJ2-1
d_gene: TRBD1
CDR3aa: CASSSPGGSYNEQFF
CDR3nt: TGTGCCAGCAGCTCCCCAGGGGGCTCCTACAATGAGCAGTTCTTC

v_gene: TRBV7-8
abundance: .
j_gene: TRBJ1-2
d_gene: .
CDR3aa: CASSSPGDPGTSGYTF
CDR3nt: TGTGCCAGCAGCTCCCCCGGGGACCCTGGGACCTCTGGCTACACCTTC

v_gene: TRBV6-6
abundance: few
j_gene: TRBJ1-5
d_gene: .
CDR3aa: CASRRGAVHQPQHF
CDR3nt: TGTGCCAGCAGGAGGGGCGCGGTCCATCAGCCCCAGCATTTT

v_gene: TRBV20-1
abundance: .
j_gene: TRBJ2-1
d_gene: TRBD2
CDR3aa: CSATRLAGAPNEQFF
CDR3nt: TGCAGTGCTACCCGACTAGCGGGAGCCCCCAATGAGCAGTTCTTC

v_gene: TRBV7-2
abundance: .
j_gene: TRBJ1-2
d_gene: .
CDR3aa: CASSFGRISGYTF
CDR3nt: TGTGCCAGCAGCTTCGGACGGATCTCTGGCTACACCTTC

v_gene: TRBV20-1
abundance: .
j_gene: TRBJ2-4
d_gene: TRBD1
CDR3aa: CSATLPTGTAKNIQYF
CDR3nt: TGCAGTGCGACACTCCCGACAGGGACAGCCAAAAACATTCAGTACTTC

v_gene: TRBV29-1
abundance: .
j_gene: TRBJ2-2
d_gene: TRBD1
CDR3aa: CSVEGGQGASGELFF
CDR3nt: TGCAGCGTTGAGGGGGGACAGGGGGCTTCTGGGGAGCTGTTTTTT

v_gene: TRBV2
abundance: few
j_gene: TRBJ1-1
d_gene: .
CDR3aa: CASRYSNTEAFF
CDR3nt: TGTGCCAGCAGGTACAGTAACACTGAAGCTTTCTTT

v_gene: TRBV6-2/TRBV6-3
abundance: many
j_gene: TRBJ2-1
d_gene: .
CDR3aa: CASTGVAYNEQFF
CDR3nt: TGTGCCAGCACGGGAGTTGCCTACAATGAGCAGTTCTTC

v_gene: TRBV20-1
abundance: .
j_gene: TRBJ2-3
d_gene: TRBD2
CDR3aa: CGGIAGGLRDTQYF
CDR3nt: TGCGGAGGAATAGCGGGAGGATTAAGGGATACGCAGTATTTT

v_gene: TRBV20-1
abundance: .
j_gene: TRBJ2-7
d_gene: TRBD2
CDR3aa: CSALRLAGGSYEQYF
CDR3nt: TGCAGTGCCCTCCGACTAGCGGGAGGGTCCTACGAGCAGTACTTC

v_gene: TRBV28
abundance: .
j_gene: TRBJ2-3
d_gene: .
CDR3aa: CASSSLGGRLSTDTQYF
CDR3nt: TGTGCCAGCAGTTCCCTCGGGGGTCGGTTAAGCACAGATACGCAGTATTTT

v_gene: TRBV6-1
abundance: .
j_gene: TRBJ1-2
d_gene: .
CDR3aa: CASSRTLREIYGYTF
CDR3nt: TGTGCCAGCAGTCGGACCCTTAGGGAGATTTATGGCTACACCTTC

v_gene: TRBV7-2
abundance: many
j_gene: TRBJ2-1
d_gene: .
CDR3aa: CASSLGRGRNEQFF
CDR3nt: TGTGCCAGCAGCTTAGGCAGGGGAAGGAATGAGCAGTTCTTC

v_gene: TRBV19
abundance: .
j_gene: TRBJ1-5
d_gene: .
CDR3aa: CASSVSHGGQPQNF
CDR3nt: TGTGCCAGTAGTGTCTCCCATGGGGGTCAGCCCCAGAATTTT

v_gene: TRBV6-2/TRBV6-3
abundance: .
j_gene: TRBJ2-1
d_gene: TRBD2
CDR3aa: CASSYEVAGPYNEQFF
CDR3nt: TGTGCCAGCAGTTACGAGGTAGCGGGTCCCTACAATGAGCAGTTCTTC

v_gene: TRBV28
abundance: .
j_gene: TRBJ1-1
d_gene: TRBD1
CDR3aa: CAHQKDTVKDRTLPRWAFF
CDR3nt: TGTGCCCATCAAAAAGACACGGTCAAGGACAGGACTTTACCTCGGTGGGCTTTCTTT

v_gene: TRBV20-1
abundance: .
j_gene: TRBJ2-4
d_gene: TRBD1
CDR3aa: CSASRGPRNIQYF
CDR3nt: TGCAGTGCTAGTAGGGGGCCTCGGAACATTCAGTACTTC

v_gene: TRBV14
abundance: .
j_gene: TRBJ1-1
d_gene: .
CDR3aa: CASSPSGSYNTEAFF
CDR3nt: TGTGCCAGCAGCCCGTCGGGCAGCTACAACACTGAAGCTTTCTTT

v_gene: TRBV24-1
abundance: few
j_gene: TRBJ1-4
d_gene: .
CDR3aa: CATSDGQKDGVNEKLFF
CDR3nt: TGTGCCACCAGTGATGGGCAGAAGGACGGAGTTAATGAAAAACTGTTTTTT

v_gene: TRBV12-3/TRBV12-4
abundance: few
j_gene: TRBJ1-1
d_gene: TRBD1
CDR3aa: CASTNRDRGPRKTEAFF
CDR3nt: TGTGCCAGCACCAATAGGGACAGGGGGCCGAGGAAGACTGAAGCTTTCTTT

v_gene: TRBV15
abundance: few
j_gene: TRBJ1-2
d_gene: .
CDR3aa: CATSRDRWGGYTF
CDR3nt: TGTGCCACCAGCAGAGATCGGTGGGGGGGCTACACCTTC

v_gene: TRBV6-1
abundance: .
j_gene: TRBJ1-5
d_gene: .
CDR3aa: CAIRDISNQPQHF
CDR3nt: TGTGCCATCAGGGACATTAGCAATCAGCCCCAGCATTTT

v_gene: TRBV10-3
abundance: .
j_gene: TRBJ1-1
d_gene: .
CDR3aa: CATAGTGDTEAFF
CDR3nt: TGTGCCACCGCCGGGACGGGAGACACTGAAGCTTTCTTT

v_gene: TRBV7-3
abundance: .
j_gene: TRBJ2-3
d_gene: TRBD2
CDR3aa: CASSLSGGGVTDTQYF
CDR3nt: TGTGCCAGCAGCCTTAGCGGGGGGGGAGTCACAGATACGCAGTATTTT